This is a list of T cell receptor beta chains from one sample in a study of OX40 agonist ivuxolimab in advanced cancers. The protocol was immunoSEQ multiplex PCR, while the TCRdb copy is restricted to in-frame clones and leaves out a portion. The sample shows roughly 64,000 clones, roughly 82% of them seen only once. The sample was CD4+ or CD8+ T cells sorted from blood, taken in a trial of the OX40 agonist ivuxolimab. These receptors were taken from an adult with an advanced solid tumor such as melanoma, head and neck, liver or kidney cancer. CDR3s include the opening cysteine and the closing phenylalanine or tryptophan. A D gene is named only where the DNA matches it firmly. Clone size is stated in some rows and not others, as once, few, many or a class when expanded.

>TRBJ2-7|.|TRBV19|.
TGTGCCACCTCGAGGGGGACCGGCTCCGAGCAGTACTTC
CATSRGTGSEQYF
>TRBJ2-4|.|TRBV7-9|once
TGTGCCAGCAGCCCAGGATTCCGTGTGGCCAAAAACATTCAGTACTTC
CASSPGFRVAKNIQYF
>TRBJ1-2|.|TRBV6-1|.
TGTGCCAGCAGTGAAGTAGGGGTTGGCTATGGCTACACCTTC
CASSEVGVGYGYTF
>TRBJ2-2|.|TRBV7-6|once
TGTGCCAGCAGCCAAACCCTTAACACCGGGGAGCTGTTTTTT
CASSQTLNTGELFF
>TRBJ1-2|TRBD1|TRBV11-3|.
TGTGCCAGCAGCAGAGGGGGCGGAAACCAAATCTATGGCTACACCTTC
CASSRGGGNQIYGYTF
>TRBJ2-7|.|TRBV18|.
TGTGCCAGCTCATCCTTGGACCAAGGGGAGCAGTACTTC
CASSSLDQGEQYF
>TRBJ2-7|.|TRBV2|once
TGTGCCAGCAGTCCCCAATCTAAAGGTCCATACGAGCAGTACTTC
CASSPQSKGPYEQYF
>TRBJ2-2|.|TRBV6-5|.
TGTGCCAGCAGTGAACAGGGTCACACCGGGGAGCTGTTTTTT
CASSEQGHTGELFF
>TRBJ1-5|TRBD1|TRBV10-3|few
TGTGCCATCGGGGACAGTTATAGCAATCAGCCCCAGCATTTT
CAIGDSYSNQPQHF
>TRBJ1-1|.|TRBV19|.
TGTGCCAGTAGTTCCCAGGGGTATGACACTGAAGCTTTCTTT
CASSSQGYDTEAFF
>TRBJ1-3|.|TRBV5-1|.
TGCGCCAGCAGGGCAGCCTTCTCTGGAAACACCATATATTTT
CASRAAFSGNTIYF